This record looks at one T cell receptor beta chain sequence and its context. Allocation to cohorts depended on clinical history reported by the participants. Donors of Cohort 3 who recovered were those that had two negative PCRs, clearance, or symptom resolution. Germline CDR1 is MNHEY and CDR2 is SMNVEV (reference sequence). Unmatched junction bases numbered 9, after V lost 5 bases and J lost 5 bases. The CDR3 runs 16 residues. This specimen comes from a study of blood T cell repertoires in COVID-19. Sequenced by immunoSEQ multiplex PCR; TCRdb stores in-frame clones only, minus some. Of approximately 150,000 clones listed, over 75% are singletons.

The chain employs TRBV27 and TRBJ1-6, with 7 bases that match TRBD1. Sequencing was done on a sample of PBMCs or T cells enriched from blood (not recorded which). The TCR originated in a man aged 35 to 55 who had recovered from COVID-19. The DNA of the CDR3 is TGTGCCAGCAGTCCTCGTACTGGGACAGATAATTCACCCCTCCACTTT. Amino acids: CASSPRTGTDNSPLHF.